The present TCR beta chain was sequenced within a study of T cells in Graves' hyperthyroidism and ophthalmopathy. This clonotype was seen only a few times. Used for diagnoses were clinical symptoms, serum thyroxine and TRAb, thyroid ultrasound and orbital computed tomography. Regions amplified from RNA transcripts were the TCR beta CDR3 regions. During a first-round RT-PCR of the TCR CDR3, the HTBI primer set was used. Each CDR3 protein is one row after TCRdb ran MiXCR on the multiplex PCR reads. The data show about 600,000 distinct CDR3 sequences, approximately 14% seen once. The CDR3 is 20 residues long. Germline-derived CDR1 and CDR2 are LGHNA and YSLEER. Germline trimming cut 2 bases from V and 2 bases from J; bases unmatched to any gene: 12.

The TCR sequence derives from a woman in her late teens or twenties with Graves' ophthalmopathy. The rearrangement links TRBV4-3 to TRBJ2-3, with 14 bases lining up with TRBD2. The sample comprised blood. This CDR3 reads CASSQTPRLAGGPITDTQYF. In DNA form, the CDR3 reads TGCGCCAGCAGCCAAACCCCACGACTAGCGGGAGGGCCAATCACAGATACGCAGTATTTT.